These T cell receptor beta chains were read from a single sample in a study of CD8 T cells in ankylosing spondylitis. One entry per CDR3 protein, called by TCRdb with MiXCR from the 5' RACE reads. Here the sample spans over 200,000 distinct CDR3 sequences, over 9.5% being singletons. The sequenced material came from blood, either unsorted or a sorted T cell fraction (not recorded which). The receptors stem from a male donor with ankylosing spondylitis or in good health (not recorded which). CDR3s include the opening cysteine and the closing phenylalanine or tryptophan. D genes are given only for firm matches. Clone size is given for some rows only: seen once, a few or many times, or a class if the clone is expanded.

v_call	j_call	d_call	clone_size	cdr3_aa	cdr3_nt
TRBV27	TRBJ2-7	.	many	CASSSLANDEQYF	TGTGCCAGCAGTTCCCTAGCCAATGATGAGCAGTACTTC
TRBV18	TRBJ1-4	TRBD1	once	CASSPAIAGTDNEKLFF	TGTGCCAGCTCACCAGCTATTGCCGGGACAGACAATGAAAAACTGTTTTTT
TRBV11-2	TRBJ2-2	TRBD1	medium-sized	CASSFDRGQGNTGELFF	TGTGCCAGCAGCTTTGACAGGGGGCAAGGGAACACCGGGGAGCTGTTTTTT
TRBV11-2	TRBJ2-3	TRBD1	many	CASSPQGGYSTDTQYF	TGTGCCAGCAGCCCACAGGGGGGATATTCGACAGATACGCAGTATTTT
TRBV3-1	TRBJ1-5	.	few	CASSQDITGNQPQHF	TGTGCCAGCAGCCAAGATATAACAGGGAATCAGCCCCAGCATTTT
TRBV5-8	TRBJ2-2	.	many	CASSLVRSGELFF	TGTGCCAGCAGCTTGGTACGCTCCGGGGAGCTGTTTTTT
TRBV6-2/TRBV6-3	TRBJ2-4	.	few	CASSYNRDLQYF	TGTGCCAGCAGTTACAACAGGGACCTACAGTACTTC
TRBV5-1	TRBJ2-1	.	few	CASSLGPATIEQFF	TGCGCCAGCAGCTTGGGACCGGCGACAATTGAGCAGTTCTTC
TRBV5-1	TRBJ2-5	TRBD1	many	CASSSLTGKVTQYF	TGCGCCAGCAGCTCCCTGACAGGGAAGGTGACCCAGTACTTC
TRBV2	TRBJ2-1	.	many	CASTKGLNNEQFF	TGTGCCAGCACGAAGGGGCTGAACAATGAGCAGTTCTTC
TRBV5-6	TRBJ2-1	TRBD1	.	CASSLEWGTVSYNEQFF	TGTGCCAGCAGCTTGGAGTGGGGGACAGTCTCCTACAATGAGCAGTTCTTC
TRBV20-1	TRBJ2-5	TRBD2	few	CSARSGGAGETQYF	TGCAGTGCTAGGAGCGGGGGGGCCGGGGAGACCCAGTACTTC
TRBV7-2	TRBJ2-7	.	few	CASSLGTSSSYEQYF	TGTGCCAGCAGCTTGGGGACGTCAAGCTCCTACGAGCAGTACTTC
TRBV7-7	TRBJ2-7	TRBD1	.	CASSPGTGGRYEQYF	TGTGCTAGCAGCCCGGGGACAGGTGGCAGGTACGAGCAGTACTTC
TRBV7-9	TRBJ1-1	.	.	CASSLASGTTTEAFF	TGTGCCAGCAGCTTAGCTTCGGGGACGACGACTGAAGCTTTCTTT
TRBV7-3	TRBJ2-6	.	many	CASSLNGGGANVLTF	TGTGCCAGCAGCTTAAATGGTGGAGGGGCCAACGTCCTGACTTTC
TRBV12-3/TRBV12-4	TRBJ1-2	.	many	CASSLLGGYTF	TGTGCCAGCAGTTTACTAGGTGGCTACACCTTC
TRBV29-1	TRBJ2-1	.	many	CSGKERVGNEQFF	TGCAGCGGCAAGGAGAGGGTTGGCAATGAGCAGTTCTTC
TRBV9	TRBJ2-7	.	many	CASSGQGHYEQYF	TGTGCCAGCTCCGGGCAGGGCCACTACGAGCAGTACTTC
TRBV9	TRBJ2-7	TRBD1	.	CASSAGTGVWLEQYF	TGTGCCAGCAGCGCCGGGACAGGGGTTTGGCTCGAGCAGTACTTC
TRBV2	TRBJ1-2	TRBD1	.	CASTSEGQGVYYGYTF	TGTGCCAGCACCTCTGAGGGACAGGGAGTTTACTATGGCTACACCTTC
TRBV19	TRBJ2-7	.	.	CASSSGLIHTYEQYF	TGTGCCAGTAGTTCCGGGCTAATCCACACCTACGAGCAGTACTTC
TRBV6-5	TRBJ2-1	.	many	CASSYSTAANEQFF	TGTGCCAGCAGTTACTCGACCGCGGCAAATGAGCAGTTCTTC
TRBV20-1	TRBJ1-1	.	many	CSAGRTGLNTEAFF	TGCAGTGCTGGCCGCACAGGCCTGAACACTGAAGCTTTCTTT
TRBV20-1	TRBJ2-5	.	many	CSAPGEKETQYF	TGCAGTGCACCGGGGGAAAAAGAGACCCAGTACTTC
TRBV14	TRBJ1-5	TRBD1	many	CASSQQGNNQPQHF	TGTGCCAGCAGTCAACAGGGGAACAATCAGCCCCAGCATTTT
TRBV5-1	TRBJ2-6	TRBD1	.	CASSGQGNGANVLTF	TGCGCCAGCAGCGGACAGGGGAATGGGGCCAACGTCCTGACTTTC
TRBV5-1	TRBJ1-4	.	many	CASSPGNLVSEKLFF	TGCGCCAGCAGCCCCGGAAACCTCGTCAGTGAAAAACTGTTTTTT
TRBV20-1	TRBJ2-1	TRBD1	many	CSARDAVRGRGKDNEQFF	TGCAGTGCTAGAGATGCCGTCCGGGGCAGGGGGAAAGACAATGAGCAGTTCTTC
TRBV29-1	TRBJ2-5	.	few	CSGTESQETQYF	TGCAGCGGGACAGAATCGCAAGAGACCCAGTACTTC
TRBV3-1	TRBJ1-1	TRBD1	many	CASSQKYGTGFNTEAFF	TGTGCCAGCAGCCAAAAATACGGGACAGGGTTCAACACTGAAGCTTTCTTT
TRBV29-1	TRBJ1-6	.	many	CSVAATYNSPLHF	TGCAGCGTCGCAGCGACATATAATTCACCCCTCCACTTT
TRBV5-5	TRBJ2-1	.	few	CASSFRSSYNEQFF	TGTGCCAGCAGCTTCCGCAGCTCCTACAATGAGCAGTTCTTC
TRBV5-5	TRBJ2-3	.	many	CASSHREGTQYF	TGTGCCAGCAGCCACAGGGAAGGGACGCAGTATTTT
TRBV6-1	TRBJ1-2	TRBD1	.	CASSAGVPGGGYTF	TGTGCCAGCAGTGCGGGAGTACCAGGGGGTGGCTACACCTTC
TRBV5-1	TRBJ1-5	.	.	CASSDGTTGGDQPQHF	TGCGCCAGCAGCGACGGGACTACGGGGGGGGATCAGCCCCAGCATTTT
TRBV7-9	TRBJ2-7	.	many	CASSPGDQVLTGEQYF	TGTGCCAGCAGTCCCGGGGATCAGGTTCTTACGGGCGAGCAGTACTTC
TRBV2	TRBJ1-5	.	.	CASSEGGDQPQHF	TGTGCCAGCAGTGAGGGGGGGGATCAGCCCCAGCATTTT
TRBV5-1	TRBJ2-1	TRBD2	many	CASSLELASYNEQFF	TGCGCCAGCAGCTTGGAACTAGCGTCTTACAATGAGCAGTTCTTC
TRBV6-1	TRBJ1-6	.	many	CASSEGTYNSPLHF	TGTGCCAGCAGTGAGGGGACCTATAATTCACCCCTCCACTTT
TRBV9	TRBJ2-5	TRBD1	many	CASSEQGARETQYF	TGTGCCAGCAGCGAACAGGGGGCGCGGGAGACCCAGTACTTC
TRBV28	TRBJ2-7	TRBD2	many	CASSQPTSGGADEQYF	TGTGCCAGCAGTCAGCCAACTAGCGGGGGGGCGGACGAGCAGTACTTC
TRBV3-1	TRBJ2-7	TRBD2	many	CASSQDRLAGGYEQYF	TGTGCCAGCAGCCAGGATAGACTAGCGGGGGGATATGAGCAGTACTTC
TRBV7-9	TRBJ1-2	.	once	CASSLDGTIYGYTF	TGTGCCAGCAGCTTAGATGGGACGATCTACGGCTACACCTTC
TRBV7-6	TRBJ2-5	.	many	CASSLVRETQYF	TGTGCCAGCAGCTTAGTTAGGGAGACCCAGTACTTC
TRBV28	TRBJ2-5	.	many	CASSLALGPAETQYF	TGTGCCAGCAGTCTCGCGTTAGGTCCAGCGGAGACCCAGTACTTC
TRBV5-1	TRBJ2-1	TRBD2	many	CASSLTSGAYNEQFF	TGCGCCAGCAGCCTGACTAGCGGGGCTTACAATGAGCAGTTCTTC
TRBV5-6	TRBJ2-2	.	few	CASSSTGSAGELFF	TGTGCCAGCAGCTCCACAGGGAGCGCCGGGGAGCTGTTTTTT
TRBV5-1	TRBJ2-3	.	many	CASSPTRASDTQYF	TGCGCCAGCAGCCCTACCAGGGCCTCAGATACGCAGTATTTT
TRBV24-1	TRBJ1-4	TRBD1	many	CATSDAGTGVEKLFF	TGTGCCACCAGTGACGCCGGGACAGGAGTCGAAAAACTGTTTTTT
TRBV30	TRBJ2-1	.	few	CAWSVIPPEKGEQFF	TGTGCCTGGAGTGTAATCCCGCCTGAAAAGGGTGAGCAGTTCTTC
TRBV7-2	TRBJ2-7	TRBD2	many	CASSLVTSGVVEQYF	TGTGCCAGCAGCTTAGTCACTAGCGGGGTCGTCGAGCAGTACTTC
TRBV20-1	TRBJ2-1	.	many	CSATPGRLENEQFF	TGCAGTGCTACCCCGGGGAGACTTGAGAATGAGCAGTTCTTC